These T cell receptor beta chains were read from a single sample in a study of breast tumors, draining lymph nodes, adjacent tissues. Each CDR3 protein gets one entry after TCRdb re-called the multiplex PCR reads with MiXCR. Among under 150,000 distinct CDR3 sequences, about 20% were seen once, and the ten largest hold less than 4.5%. Sequences were obtained from axillary lymph node tissue. These receptors all stem from a female donor with breast cancer. Some clones in this sample may be carry-over from other donors' samples. Each CDR3 is given with its conserved first and last residue. The order of the fields is D gene, J gene, clone size, V gene, CDR3 length, CDR3 DNA, CDR3 protein. A D gene is named only where the DNA matches it firmly. Expanded clones are given a class, and other clones once, few, many or no size at all.

>TRBD1|TRBJ1-5|many|TRBV7-2|15
TGTGCCAGCAGCCCACGGGACAGGGAAAATCAGCCCCAGCATTTT
CASSPRDRENQPQHF
>TRBD2|TRBJ2-7|-|TRBV19|15
TGTGCCAGTAGGCCAGGGGCTAGCGGGATATACGAGCGGTACTTC
CASRPGASGIYERYF
>-|TRBJ2-1|-|TRBV7-9|13
TGTGCCAGCGGCCAAGCAGCCCAAAATGAGCAGTTCTTC
CASGQAAQNEQFF
>-|TRBJ1-5|many|TRBV20-1|12
TGCAGTGCTAGAGCGGGCGCGCAGCCCCAGCATTTT
CSARAGAQPQHF
>TRBD2|TRBJ2-1|many|TRBV6-5|15
TGTGCCAGCAGTTACACTAGCGGAAACTACAATGAGCAGTTCTTC
CASSYTSGNYNEQFF
>-|TRBJ1-3|many|TRBV14|16
TGTGCCAGCAGCCAAGACAGGTCGAGCTCTGGAAACACCATATATTTT
CASSQDRSSSGNTIYF
>-|TRBJ2-7|many|TRBV3-1|15
TGTGCCAGCAGCCAAGAGGGAGGACGCTCCTACGAGCAGTACTTC
CASSQEGGRSYEQYF
>-|TRBJ2-1|few|TRBV6-1|15
TGTGCCAGCAGATACGACCCCGCCGCCTACAATGAGCAGTTCTTC
CASRYDPAAYNEQFF
>-|TRBJ2-1|many|TRBV30|11
TGTGCCTGGAGTAGAGGCAATGAGCAGTTCTTC
CAWSRGNEQFF
>-|TRBJ1-2|many|TRBV7-8|14
TGTGCCAGCAGCTTAGAGTACCGCTCGTATGGCTACACCTTC
CASSLEYRSYGYTF
>TRBD2|TRBJ2-2|many|TRBV10-1|16
TGCGCCAGCAGCCTAACTAGCGGGGGAAACACCGGGGAGCTGTTTTTT
CASSLTSGGNTGELFF
>TRBD1|TRBJ2-3|many|TRBV6-1|16
TGTGCCAGCAGTGAACTCGGGGACAGGGGGCGCGATACGCAGTATTTT
CASSELGDRGRDTQYF
>TRBD2|TRBJ2-7|many|TRBV20-1|13
TGCAGTGCTAGGACTAGCGGGGTCTACGAGCAGTACTTC
CSARTSGVYEQYF
>-|TRBJ2-7|many|TRBV12-3/TRBV12-4|13
TGTGCCAGCAGCACCGGGACTTACTACGAGCAGTACTTC
CASSTGTYYEQYF
>TRBD1|TRBJ1-2|many|TRBV12-3/TRBV12-4|15
TGTGCCAGCAGCCCAGGGACAGGGCCTAACTATGGCTACACCTTC
CASSPGTGPNYGYTF
>TRBD1|TRBJ1-5|many|TRBV6-1|14
TGTGCCAGCACCGAGACAGGGGGCAATCAGCCCCAGCATTTT
CASTETGGNQPQHF
>-|TRBJ2-5|many|TRBV11-2|12
TGTGCCACTGGACAGTCGCAAGAGACCCAGTACTTC
CATGQSQETQYF
>-|TRBJ1-4|many|TRBV7-2|16
TGTGCCAGCAGCTTAGCCCTGGGGGGGCAGGGGGAAAAACTGTTTTTT
CASSLALGGQGEKLFF
>TRBD1|TRBJ1-5|many|TRBV20-1|15
TGCAGTGCTAGACTAAACACAGGGGGCTATCAGCCCCAGCATTTT
CSARLNTGGYQPQHF
>-|TRBJ1-2|many|TRBV5-4|15
TGTGCCAGCAGCCTGGGGGTCTACGATAACTATGGCTACACCTTC
CASSLGVYDNYGYTF
>-|TRBJ2-3|few|TRBV20-1|12
TGCAGTGCCCCAAAACCCTCAGATACGCAGTATTTT
CSAPKPSDTQYF
>TRBD2|TRBJ2-3|many|TRBV2|16
TGTGCCAGCAGCGAGGGACTAGCGGGGGGCGAAGATACGCAGTATTTT
CASSEGLAGGEDTQYF
>TRBD2|TRBJ2-5|many|TRBV9|15
TGTGCCAGCACACAACTTGCGGGGGGGCAAGAGACCCAGTACTTC
CASTQLAGGQETQYF
>-|TRBJ1-3|many|TRBV2|15
TGTGCCAGCAGTGACGCGGATTTCTCTGGAAACACCATATATTTT
CASSDADFSGNTIYF
>TRBD2|TRBJ2-3|many|TRBV25-1|15
TGTGCCAGCAGTGATGGGGGGGGGGTCACAGATACGCAGTATTTT
CASSDGGGVTDTQYF
>-|TRBJ2-6|-|TRBV5-1|18
TGCGCCAGCAGCTTGGCCAGGGACCACTCCTCTGGGGCCAACGTCCTGACTTTC
CASSLARDHSSGANVLTF
>TRBD2|TRBJ2-1|many|TRBV10-3|15
TGTGCCATCACCCTTGGACTAGCGGGAGACGGTGAGCAGTTCTTC
CAITLGLAGDGEQFF
>TRBD2|TRBJ2-3|many|TRBV7-3|16
TGTGCCAGCAGCTTAATGAGCGGGGGTAGCACAGATACGCAGTATTTT
CASSLMSGGSTDTQYF
>TRBD1|TRBJ2-7|many|TRBV7-7|13
TGTGCTAGCAGCCTCGGGACAGTCTACGAGCAGTACTTC
CASSLGTVYEQYF
>-|TRBJ2-1|many|TRBV9|14
TGTGCCAGCAGCCCCCCGGGACCCTACAATGAGCAGTTCTTC
CASSPPGPYNEQFF
>-|TRBJ2-7|many|TRBV20-1|12
TGCAGTGCTCCGCGGAACACTCACGAGCAGTACTTC
CSAPRNTHEQYF
>-|TRBJ1-1|few|TRBV7-9|12
TGTGCCAGCAGTATAGGGGACACTGAAGCTTTCTTT
CASSIGDTEAFF